The rows below give T cell receptor beta chains drawn from one sample of a study of early T cells in non-severe SARS-CoV-2 infection. TCRdb redid the calling of the 5' RACE reads with MiXCR, one entry per CDR3 protein. The data hold 70,000 or so distinct CDR3 sequences, with 4.6% observed a single time. Specimen: whole blood, collected at baseline. The receptors were sampled from an adult who was a healthcare worker with PCR-confirmed SARS-CoV-2 infection or an uninfected control (not recorded which). The donor label of this sample is uncertain. Each CDR3 is given with its conserved first and last residue. A D gene is named only where the DNA matches it firmly. Rows may omit the clone size; those that give it use once, few, many or a size class.

J | size | V | D | DNA | CDR3
TRBJ1-5 | NA | TRBV7-7 | NA | TGTGCTAGCAGCTTATATTTTCCAGGGCGACAGCCCCAGCATTTT | CASSLYFPGRQPQHF
TRBJ2-7 | NA | TRBV6-1 | NA | TGTGCCAGCAGTGAAGGTCTGGAGAGCTCCTACGAGCAGTACTTC | CASSEGLESSYEQYF
TRBJ2-3 | many | TRBV28 | TRBD2 | TGTGCCAGCAGCCTTACGTCTAGCGGGGGGTATACGCAGTATTTT | CASSLTSSGGYTQYF
TRBJ2-7 | many | TRBV12-3/TRBV12-4 | NA | TGTGCCAGCAGTTTAGGTTCAACCTACGAGCAGTACTTC | CASSLGSTYEQYF
TRBJ1-1 | many | TRBV7-9 | NA | TGTGCCAGCAGCTTAGATTCGGGCCTCGCTGAAGCTTTCTTT | CASSLDSGLAEAFF
TRBJ1-4 | NA | TRBV7-6 | NA | TGTGCCAGCAGCTTAGCGCCTCGTCAAACTAATGAAAAACTGTTTTTT | CASSLAPRQTNEKLFF
TRBJ2-4 | many | TRBV6-5 | NA | TGTGCCAGCAGTTACTCGAGGGAGGGGGACATTCAGTACTTC | CASSYSREGDIQYF
TRBJ2-7 | few | TRBV7-2 | NA | TGTGCCAGCAGCTTAGGGTACCTCTACGAGCAGTACTTC | CASSLGYLYEQYF
TRBJ2-7 | many | TRBV10-3 | NA | TGTGCCATCAGTGAAAAGCCCGGGACCACGACGGACGAGCAGTACTTC | CAISEKPGTTTDEQYF
TRBJ2-1 | few | TRBV7-9 | TRBD2 | TGTGCCAGCAGCTCGTCTGGTGCGGGGGAGGATGAGCAGTTCTTC | CASSSSGAGEDEQFF